A single sample gave rise to the 20 T cell receptor beta chains below, sequenced in a study of cytotoxic CD8 clonotypes in ibrutinib-treated CLL. Clones were read by immunoSEQ multiplex PCR, and TCRdb kept only the in-frame ones, dropping some. The data hold fewer than 300,000 clones, with 76% observed a single time. This specimen was PBMCs, taken at disease progression, from a patient treated with ibrutinib. These receptors originate from a human donor with chronic lymphocytic leukemia.

This clone was observed a handful of times. The chain is built from TRBV4-1 and TRBJ1-5; 8 bases match TRBD1. Germline CDR1 is MGHRA and CDR2 is YSYEKL. With V trimmed by 4 bases and J by 5 bases, 4 bases remained unmatched. The CDR3 spans 14 residues. CDR3 protein: CASSPGQGDQPQHF. DNA for the CDR3: TGCGCCAGCAGCCCTGGACAGGGTGATCAGCCCCAGCATTTT.

The chain recombines TRBV10-3 with TRBJ2-7, with TRBD2 identical over 7 bases. J gave up 6 bases and V 6 bases, and 8 bases lay outside the gene matches. Germline V gene data show CDR1 as ENHRY and CDR2 as SYGVKD. The CDR3 has 13 amino acids. The CDR3 spells CAIRPGGLPEQYF. DNA for the CDR3: TGTGCCATCAGGCCGGGGGGTCTTCCCGAGCAGTACTTC.

The chain joins TRBV4-1 to TRBJ2-7; possibly TRBD1 or TRBD2 for D (6 bases each). Per germline, CDR1 MGHRA and CDR2 YSYEKL. Trimming took off 0 bases at V and 7 bases at J, with 16 bases between the two ends. The CDR3 has 15 residues. CDR3 in DNA: TGCGCCAGCAGCCAAGATCTGTTAGGGGGGTCAGAGCAGTACTTC. It specifies CASSQDLLGGSEQYF.

The chain joins TRBV2 to TRBJ2-3, with TRBD2 identical over 11 bases. Germline V gene data show CDR1 as SNHLY and CDR2 as FYNNEI. The CDR3 is 16 amino acids. J gave up 3 bases and V 5 bases, and 7 bases lay outside the gene matches. The CDR3 is CASSRTSGSWTDTQYF. The CDR3 coding sequence is TGTGCCAGCAGTCGAACTAGCGGGAGCTGGACAGATACGCAGTATTTT.

This clone was found a few times. The chain recombines TRBV28 with TRBJ1-2; 8 nucleotides match TRBD1. The CDR3 has 14 residues. Losses at the gene ends were 7 bases for V and 4 bases for J; bases not matched to a gene: 8. CDR1 MDHEN and CDR2 SYDVKM come from the germline V gene. The CDR3 nucleotides are TGTGCCAGCAACCATATGGGGACAGGCTATGGCTACACCTTC. Its translation is CASNHMGTGYGYTF.

The rearrangement links TRBV5-1 to TRBJ1-1; D gene uncertain. V was clipped by 4 bases and J by 2 bases, with 12 bases between them. CDR3 length: 14 amino acids. Germline values: CDR1 SGHRS, CDR2 YFSETQ. The CDR3 is CASSHLGINTEAFF. The CDR3, as DNA: TGCGCCAGCAGCCACCTAGGGATAAACACTGAAGCTTTCTTT. Supplemented by reference TRBV5-1 and TRBJ1-1, the full variable domain reads KAGVTQTPRYLIKTRGQQVTLSCSPISGHRSVSWYQQTPGQGLQFLFEYFSETQRNKGNFPGRFSGRQFSNSRSEMNVSTLELGDSALYLCASSHLGINTEAFFGQGTRLTVV.

The chain uses TRBV7-2 and TRBJ2-7; 9 bases line up with TRBD1. The CDR3 covers 17 residues. Germline V gene sequence: CDR1 SGHTA, CDR2 FQGNSA. V lost 4 bases, J lost 4 bases, and 14 bases stayed unmatched. DNA of the CDR3: TGTGCCAGCAGCTCCCAACCAGCCGGGACAGGGATGTACGAGCAGTACTTC. It encodes CASSSQPAGTGMYEQYF.

CDR3 sequence (DNA): TGTGCCAGCAGCAAGCGGGGGGGCATGTACAATGAGCAGTTCTTC. As protein: CASSKRGGMYNEQFF. V gene TRBV6-1 combines with J gene TRBJ2-1; TRBD2 aligns across 10 bases. Trimming cost V 6 bases and J 4 bases; bases outside gene matches: 6. This CDR3 region has 15 residues. Germline CDR1 reads MNHNS; CDR2 reads SASEGT.

As concerns this clone: Other nucleotide sequences from this sample produce the same CDR3. The chain has TRBV6-6 and TRBJ2-5; D is ambiguous. With 0 bases removed from V and 5 bases from J, the gap between germline ends came to 4 bases. Germline lookup yields CDR1 MNHNY and CDR2 SVGAGI (reference sequence). The CDR3 totals 12 residues. Written as DNA, the CDR3 is TGTGCCAGCAGTTACTCGAGGGAGACCCAGTACTTC. This encodes CASSYSRETQYF.

This clone showed up just a few times. The chain couples TRBV7-9 to TRBJ1-1, with 11 nucleotides matching TRBD1. Germline V lookup: CDR1 SEHNR, CDR2 FQNEAQ (reference sequence). The junction had 2 bases not matched to a gene; V was cut back by 5 bases and J by 3 bases. The length of the CDR3 is 14 residues. The CDR3 is CASSRTGGHTEAFF. The CDR3 nucleotides read TGTGCCAGCAGCCGGACAGGGGGCCACACTGAAGCTTTCTTT.

This clone appeared once. The rearrangement uses TRBV9 and TRBJ2-7, with D possibly matching TRBD2 (5 bases). Looked up from germline, CDR1 is SGDLS and CDR2 is YYNGEE. The CDR3 has 14 residues. Trimming shortened V by 0 bases and J by 6 bases, and 13 bases separated the two germline ends. The CDR3 bases are TGTGCCAGCAGCGTAGATCCGAGGGCGGCCGAGCAGTACTTC. The encoded protein is CASSVDPRAAEQYF.

V usage is TRBV19 and J usage is TRBJ2-3, with D perhaps TRBD1 (5 bases). The germline V and J ends were trimmed by 8 bases and 4 bases, with 16 bases remaining between them. CDR3 length equals 14 residues. The germline CDR1 and CDR2 sequences are LNHDA and SQIVND (reference sequence). This CDR3 reads CASGTAGSPDTQYF. The CDR3 DNA reads TGTGCCAGTGGTACGGCAGGGTCCCCAGATACGCAGTATTTT.

With respect to this clone: Other DNA variants within this sample encode the same CDR3. The chain has TRBV7-8 and TRBJ2-7, with no clear D. The CDR3 runs 12 residues. Trimming shortened V by 1 base and J by 7 bases, and 8 bases separated the two germline ends. Germline CDR1 is SGHVS and CDR2 is FQNEAQ. CDR3 coding DNA: TGTGCCAGCAGCTTAGATAGGATGGAGCAGTACTTC. Its protein product is CASSLDRMEQYF.

This clone was found a few times. The chain has TRBV5-1 and TRBJ1-6; D unclear. The CDR3 runs 14 residues. Germline V gene data show CDR1 as SGHRS and CDR2 as YFSETQ. V was pared by 1 base and J by 6 bases, with 8 bases between. CDR3 residues: CASSLRTPNSPLHF. For the CDR3, the DNA is TGCGCCAGCAGCTTGCGTACACCTAATTCACCCCTCCACTTT.

J is TRBJ1-1 and V is TRBV18, with a weak D call TRBD1 (6 bases). Trimming left V 1 base short and J 3 bases short, with 15 bases between. The germline CDR1 and CDR2 sequences are KGHSH and LQKENI. The CDR3 has 16 amino acids. The CDR3 DNA sequence: TGTGCCAGCTCACCACATCGACAAGGGGGGTACACTGAAGCTTTCTTT. Translated: CASSPHRQGGYTEAFF.

The rearrangement links TRBV5-6 to TRBJ2-3, with D perhaps TRBD2 (6 bases). From germline, CDR1 is SGHDT and CDR2 YYEEEE. The V end lost 2 bases, the J end lost 7 bases, and 11 bases lay between the germline ends. This CDR3 spans 13 amino acids. CDR3 protein: CASSFAGRNTQYF. The CDR3 DNA reads TGTGCCAGCAGCTTTGCGGGGAGAAATACGCAGTATTTT. Variable domain in full (rest from reference TRBV5-6 and TRBJ2-3): DAGVTQSPTHLIKTRGQQVTLRCSPKSGHDTVSWYQQALGQGPQFIFQYYEEEERQRGNFPDRFSGHQFPNYSSELNVNALLLGDSALYLCASSFAGRNTQYFGPGTRLTVL.

The CDR3, as DNA: TGTGCCAGTGGGAGAGGGGCCGATGGCTACACCTTC. It translates to CASGRGADGYTF. The rearrangement uses TRBV6-5 and TRBJ1-2; D perhaps matches TRBD1 (5 bases). Per the germline V gene, CDR1 is MNHEY and CDR2 is SVGAGI. V lost 9 bases and J 6 bases, leaving 14 bases between the germline ends. The CDR3 contains 12 residues.

The genes are TRBV7-2 and TRBJ2-3, with D uncertain. The germline V gene has CDR1 SGHTA and CDR2 FQGNSA. V lost 5 bases and J lost 2, with 14 bases in between. This CDR3 is 15 amino acids long. The CDR3 DNA follows: TGTGCCAGCAGCAAAGCCGGGCCGACCACAGATACGCAGTATTTT. Protein product: CASSKAGPTTDTQYF.

V usage is TRBV9 and J usage is TRBJ1-3; TRBD1 is a possible D gene (5 bases). The CDR3 covers 11 residues. Germline V gene sequence: CDR1 SGDLS, CDR2 YYNGEE. Trimming stripped 8 bases from V and 8 bases from J, with 11 bases between. The CDR3 loop is CASRDGHTIYF. The CDR3 nucleotides read TGTGCCAGTCGGGACGGACACACCATATATTTT.

J is TRBJ2-5 and V is TRBV27; 9 nucleotides align to TRBD2. V shed 1 base, J shed 5 bases, and the junction held 8 bases outside the gene matches. The CDR3 totals 16 residues. Germline V lookup: CDR1 MNHEY, CDR2 SMNVEV (reference sequence). CDR3 sequence (DNA): TGTGCCAGCAGTTTATTAGCGGGAGTGGTATTGGAGACCCAGTACTTC. It is translated as CASSLLAGVVLETQYF.